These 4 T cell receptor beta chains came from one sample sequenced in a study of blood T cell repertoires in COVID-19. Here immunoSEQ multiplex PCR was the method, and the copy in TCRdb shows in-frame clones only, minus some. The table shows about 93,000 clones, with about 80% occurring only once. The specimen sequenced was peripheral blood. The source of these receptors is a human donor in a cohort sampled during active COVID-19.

CDR3 bases: TGCGCCAGCAGCTTCAAACAGGGACCGAACACTGAAGCTTTCTTT. Translated: CASSFKQGPNTEAFF. V gene TRBV5-1 combines with J gene TRBJ1-1; D perhaps matches TRBD1 (6 bases). The CDR3 runs to 15 residues. V was trimmed by 2 bases and J by 1 base, leaving 12 bases between them. CDR1 is SGHRS, CDR2 YFSETQ, per germline.

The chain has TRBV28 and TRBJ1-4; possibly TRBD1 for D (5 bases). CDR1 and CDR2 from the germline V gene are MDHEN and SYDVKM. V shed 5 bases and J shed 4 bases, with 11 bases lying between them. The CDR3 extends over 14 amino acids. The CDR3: CASSLGGSNEKLFF. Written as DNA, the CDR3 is TGTGCCAGCAGTCTTGGGGGGAGTAATGAAAAACTGTTTTTT. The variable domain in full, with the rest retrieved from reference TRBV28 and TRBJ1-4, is DVKVTQSSRYLVKRTGEKVFLECVQDMDHENMFWYRQDPGLGLRLIYFSYDVKMKEKGDIPEGYSVSREKKERFSLILESASTNQTSMYLCASSLGGSNEKLFFGSGTQLSVL.

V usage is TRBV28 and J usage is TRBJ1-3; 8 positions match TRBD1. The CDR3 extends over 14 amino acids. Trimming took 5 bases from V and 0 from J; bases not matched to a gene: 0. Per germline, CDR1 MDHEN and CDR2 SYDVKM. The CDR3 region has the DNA TGTGCCAGCAGTGGACAGGGCTCTGGAAACACCATATATTTT. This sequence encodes CASSGQGSGNTIYF.

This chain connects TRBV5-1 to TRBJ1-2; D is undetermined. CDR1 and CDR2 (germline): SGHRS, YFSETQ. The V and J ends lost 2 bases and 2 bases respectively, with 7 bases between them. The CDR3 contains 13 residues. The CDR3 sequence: CASSFSRNYGYTF. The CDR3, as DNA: TGCGCCAGCAGCTTTTCCAGAAACTATGGCTACACCTTC.